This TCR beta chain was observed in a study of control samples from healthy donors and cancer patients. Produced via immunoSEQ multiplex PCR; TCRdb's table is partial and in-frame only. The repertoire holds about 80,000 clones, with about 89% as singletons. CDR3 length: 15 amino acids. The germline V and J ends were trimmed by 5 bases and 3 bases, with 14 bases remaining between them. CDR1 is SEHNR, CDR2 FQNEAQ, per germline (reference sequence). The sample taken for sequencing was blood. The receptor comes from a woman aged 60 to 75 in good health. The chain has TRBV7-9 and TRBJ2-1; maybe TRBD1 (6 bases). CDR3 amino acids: CASSIGTPLYNEQFF. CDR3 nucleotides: TGTGCCAGCAGCATAGGGACACCTCTCTACAATGAGCAGTTCTTC.